The TCR beta chain described here comes from a study of PD-L1 blockade in urothelial cancer. In the study overall: It was around 2014 that patients started atezolizumab at 1,200 mg intravenously every 3 weeks. Patients had undergone 0 to 3 prior chemotherapy regimens.

Sequencing was performed with immunoSEQ multiplex PCR; in TCRdb, only in-frame clones are kept and a portion is missing. Seen here are 50,000 or so clones, about 80% observed once, and the top ten hold about 6%. Germline assignment: CDR1 SGDLS and CDR2 YYNGEE. The CDR3 runs 17 residues. Losses at the gene ends were 0 bases for V and 9 bases for J; bases not matched to a gene: 13. The sample here was PBMCs, taken around atezolizumab (anti-PD-L1) treatment. This clonotype was sampled from a middle-aged man with urothelial cancer. The chain carries TRBV9 and TRBJ2-1, with TRBD2 identical over 9 bases. The CDR3 spells CASSVESWREGSSEQFF. CDR3 coding DNA: TGTGCCAGCAGCGTAGAAAGCTGGCGGGAGGGTTCTAGTGAGCAGTTCTTC. Full variable domain (outside the CDR3, taken from reference TRBV9 and TRBJ2-1): DSGVTQTPKHLITATGQRVTLRCSPRSGDLSVYWYQQSLDQGLQFLIQYYNGEERAKGNILERFSAQQFPDLHSELNLSSLELGDSALYFCASSVESWREGSSEQFFGPGTRLTVL.